The clone carrying this TCR beta chain has only one observation. The antigen is unknown. This record comes from a study of shared clonotypes between healthy human individuals. The wider study: Three plates each covered CD4 naive and memory; CD8 naive two, CD8 memory one.

Clones were sequenced by immunoSEQ multiplex PCR, and TCRdb holds only the in-frame ones, with some missing. The sample records approximately 1,500,000 clones, around 98% being singletons. The CDR3 loop spans 17 amino acids. CD45RA-negative memory and CD45RA+ naive subsets were split from the CD4+ cells. Study-level results: Few donors restricted represented genetic and exposure-history diversity. In a few donors, approximately 5% of naive CD4 clonotypes appeared in common.

This clonotype was sampled from a man younger than 40 in good health. The sample taken for sequencing was naive CD4+ T cells sorted from blood. As to subset: CD45RA+ positively selected. This sequence joins TRBV21-1 and TRBJ2-7. TRBV21-1 is reported as a pseudogene. The CDR3, as DNA: TGTGCCAGCAGCAAAGCCAACACTTATAGGCATTCCTACGAGCAGTACTTC. Translated, it gives CASSKANTYRHSYEQYF.